The 8 T cell receptor beta chains in this list originate from one sample, sequenced in a study of cytomegalovirus exposure and HLA in healthy donors (dated by TCRdb to about 2017). Preparation of the library involved the immunoSEQ multiplex PCR assay. For the multiplex PCR, a mixture combining 60 forward primers for TCR Vbeta segments and 13 reverse primers for TCR Jbeta segments was used. Held by TCRdb, this immuneACCESS table contains in-frame sequences only and omits some clones. Under half of the omission traces to an unresolved V gene where checked; the cause of the rest is unknown. This sample lists roughly 150,000 clones; 80% to 90% were detected once. Clones ranked in the top ten supply about 2.1% of the sample. Sequencing was performed on PBMCs. The receptor source for this set is a woman younger than 30 in good health and CMV-seronegative.

This clone appeared once. The J gene is TRBJ2-1, the V gene TRBV19; TRBD1 is a possible D gene (6 bases). CDR3 length: 14 residues. Between the trimmed V and J ends, which lost 8 bases and 2 bases, there was a span of 13 bases. Germline lookup yields CDR1 LNHDA and CDR2 SQIVND (reference sequence). The DNA of the CDR3 is TGTGCCAGTCAGGGGAGTTCTCCCTACAATGAGCAGTTCTTC. This gives the protein CASQGSSPYNEQFF.

The chain carries TRBV6-1 and TRBJ2-5; 9 positions match TRBD2. The CDR3 totals 14 residues. J was trimmed by 3 bases and V by 6 bases; bases with no gene match: 5. Germline-derived CDR1 and CDR2 are MNHNS and SASEGT. The chain's CDR3 is CASRASGAKETQYF. CDR3 nucleotide sequence: TGTGCCAGCAGGGCTAGCGGGGCGAAAGAGACCCAGTACTTC.

The gene calls are TRBV2 and TRBJ2-7, with a possible D match to TRBD1 (5 bases). The V and J ends lost 5 bases and 1 base respectively, with 12 bases between them. CDR3 size: 14 residues. CDR1 SNHLY and CDR2 FYNNEI come from the germline V gene. The CDR3 DNA reads TGTGCCAGCAGTATCCAGGGTCGGTCCTACGAGCAGTACTTC. Its protein product is CASSIQGRSYEQYF.

The chain combines TRBV28 with TRBJ2-3; D possibly corresponds to TRBD2 (6 bases). CDR3 size: 15 residues. The ends were cut back, 8 bases at V and 1 base at J, with 16 bases in the middle. CDR1 is MDHEN, CDR2 SYDVKM, per germline. The CDR3 here is CASRDGGVRTDTQYF. The CDR3 DNA sequence: TGTGCCAGCCGGGACGGCGGGGTGCGCACAGATACGCAGTATTTT.

CDR3 in amino acids: CASQLAGGGTDTQYF. CDR3 DNA sequence: TGTGCCAGCCAACTAGCGGGAGGAGGCACAGATACGCAGTATTTT. V is TRBV19 and J is TRBJ2-3, with 12 bases that match TRBD2. Looked up from germline, CDR1 is LNHDA and CDR2 is SQIVND (reference sequence). Trimming took 9 bases from V and 1 from J; bases not matched to a gene: 5. This CDR3 has 15 residues.

The CDR3, as DNA: TGTGCCAGCAGTGAAGGAGGACTAGCGGGCGTGGGTTTGAAGACCCAGTACTTC. Its translation: CASSEGGLAGVGLKTQYF. The chain recombines TRBV6-1 with TRBJ2-5; 11 nucleotides align to TRBD2. Germline V lookup: CDR1 MNHNS, CDR2 SASEGT. Trimming cost V 1 base and J 6 bases; bases outside gene matches: 13. There are 18 residues in the CDR3.

V usage is TRBV30 and J usage is TRBJ1-2, with TRBD1 as a possible D gene (5 bases). The CDR3 has 13 amino acids. Per the germline V gene, CDR1 is GTSNPN and CDR2 is SVGIG (reference sequence). V was pared by 5 bases and J by 4 bases, with 14 bases between. CDR3 DNA sequence: TGTGCCTGGGCCCGAGACAGCATCTATGGCTACACCTTC. It yields the protein CAWARDSIYGYTF. The variable domain in full, completed from reference TRBV30 and TRBJ1-2, reads SQTIHQWPATLVQPVGSPLSLECTVEGTSNPNLYWYRQAAGRGLQLLFYSVGIGQISSEVPQNLSASRPQDRQFILSSKKLLLSDSGFYLCAWARDSIYGYTFGSGTRLTVV.

The V gene is TRBV29-1, the J gene TRBJ1-1, with a weak D call TRBD1 (6 bases). V was cut by 6 bases and J by 0 bases, with 11 bases left in between. The CDR3 is 13 residues long. The germline V gene encodes CDR1 SQVTM and CDR2 ANQGSEA. The CDR3 is CSVSDSLNTEAFF. The CDR3, as DNA: TGCAGCGTCTCGGACAGCTTGAACACTGAAGCTTTCTTT.